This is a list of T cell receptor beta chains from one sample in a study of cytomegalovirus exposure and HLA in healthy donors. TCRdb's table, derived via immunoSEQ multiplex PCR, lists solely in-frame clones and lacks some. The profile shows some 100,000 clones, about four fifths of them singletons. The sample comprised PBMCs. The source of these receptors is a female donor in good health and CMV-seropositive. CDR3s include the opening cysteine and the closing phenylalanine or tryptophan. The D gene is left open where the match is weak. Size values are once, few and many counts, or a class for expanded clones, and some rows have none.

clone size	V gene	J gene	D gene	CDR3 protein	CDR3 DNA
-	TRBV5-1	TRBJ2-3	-	CASTPGGRDTQYF	TGCGCCAGCACCCCAGGAGGGCGGGATACGCAGTATTTT
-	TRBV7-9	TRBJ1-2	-	CASSFGGYPLDYGYTF	TGTGCCAGCAGCTTTGGAGGTTATCCCTTAGACTATGGCTACACCTTC
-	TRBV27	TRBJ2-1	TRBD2	CASSLTIAGGPSNEQFF	TGTGCCAGCAGTTTGACGATAGCGGGAGGGCCTTCCAATGAGCAGTTCTTC
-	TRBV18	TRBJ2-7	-	CASSPPNGLGGFSEQYF	TGTGCCAGCTCACCACCGAACGGACTAGGGGGTTTCTCCGAGCAGTACTTC
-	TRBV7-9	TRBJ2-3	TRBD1	CASSPPAATGPTDTQYF	TGTGCCAGCAGCCCCCCGGCCGCGACAGGGCCCACAGATACGCAGTATTTT
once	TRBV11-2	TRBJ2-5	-	CASSLVSRRGAHF	TGTGCCAGCAGCTTAGTATCCCGCCGCGGGGCTCACTTC
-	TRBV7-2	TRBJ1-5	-	CASSSRRGTQPQHF	TGTGCCAGCAGCTCGAGGCGGGGTACCCAGCCCCAGCATTTT
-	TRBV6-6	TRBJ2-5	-	CASSYMAQLQETQYF	TGTGCCAGCAGTTATATGGCACAGCTCCAAGAGACCCAGTACTTC
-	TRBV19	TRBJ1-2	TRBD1	CASSIRTGVRYGYTF	TGTGCCAGTAGTATAAGAACAGGGGTACGGTATGGCTACACCTTC
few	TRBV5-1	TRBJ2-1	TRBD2	CASSRTSGRAGEQFF	TGTGCCAGCAGCCGGACTAGCGGGAGGGCAGGTGAGCAGTTCTTC
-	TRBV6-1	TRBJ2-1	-	CASRATGLDEQFF	TGTGCCAGCAGGGCCACAGGGCTCGATGAGCAGTTCTTC
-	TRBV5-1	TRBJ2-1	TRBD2	CASSLLGTSGPSSYNEQFF	TGCGCCAGCAGCTTGTTAGGGACTAGCGGGCCCAGCTCCTACAATGAGCAGTTCTTC
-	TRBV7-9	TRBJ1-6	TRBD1	CASSLGTGHSPLHF	TGTGCCAGCAGCTTGGGGACAGGGCATTCACCCCTCCACTTT
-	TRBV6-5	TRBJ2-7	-	CASSYSSVKRSYEQYF	TGTGCCAGCAGTTACTCGAGTGTAAAGCGCTCCTACGAGCAGTACTTC
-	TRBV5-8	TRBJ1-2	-	CASSFQHNPSGYTF	TGTGCCAGCAGCTTCCAACACAACCCATCTGGCTACACCTTC
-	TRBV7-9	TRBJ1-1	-	CASTTTRHNTEAFF	TGTGCCAGCACCACCACCCGACATAACACTGAAGCTTTCTTT
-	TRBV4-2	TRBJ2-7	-	CASSQPIAAPYEQYF	TGTGCCAGCAGCCAACCCATAGCGGCCCCATACGAGCAGTACTTC
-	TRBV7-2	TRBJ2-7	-	CASSLAGSYEQYF	TGTGCCAGCAGCTTAGCGGGGAGTTACGAGCAGTACTTC
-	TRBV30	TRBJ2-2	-	CAWTGDGELFF	TGTGCCTGGACGGGAGACGGGGAGCTGTTTTTT
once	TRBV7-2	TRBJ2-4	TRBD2	CASSSQRGKNSQYF	TGTGCCAGCAGCTCCCAGCGGGGCAAAAACAGTCAGTACTTC
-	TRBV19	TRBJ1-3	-	CASSLHPGLSGNTIYF	TGTGCCAGTAGCCTACATCCAGGTCTCTCTGGAAACACCATATATTTT
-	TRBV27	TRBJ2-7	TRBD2	CASSFLAGVSYEQYF	TGTGCCAGCAGTTTTCTAGCGGGAGTCTCCTACGAGCAGTACTTC
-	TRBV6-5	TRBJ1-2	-	CASSYIYQRVNYGYTF	TGTGCCAGCAGTTACATTTACCAGAGGGTTAACTATGGCTACACCTTC
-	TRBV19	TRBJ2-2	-	CASRNRENTGELFF	TGTGCCAGTAGGAACAGGGAGAACACCGGGGAGCTGTTTTTT